The 13 T cell receptor beta chains presented below share a single source sample, sequenced in a study of siplizumab effects on memory and regulatory T cells (dated by TCRdb to between 2019 and 2020). The library was built by means of the immunoSEQ multiplex PCR assay. TCRdb re-hosts the immuneACCESS table, in-frame sequences only. Its copies lack some clones; in the studies checked, an unresolved V gene accounts for under half of them, and the cause for the rest is not known. Across this sample there are over 100,000 clones, with about 93% seen only once. The top ten constitute approximately 0.6% of the sample. Sequences were obtained from Tregs sorted from blood. These receptors were obtained from a human donor in good health.

The chain employs TRBV19 and TRBJ2-6, with D hard to call. The V end was cut by 1 base, the J end by 1 base, with 11 bases between. The length of the CDR3 is 17 residues. Germline V gene sequence: CDR1 LNHDA, CDR2 SQIVND (reference sequence). The CDR3 sequence is CASSIGSRASGANVLTF. CDR3 coding DNA: TGTGCCAGTAGTATAGGGAGTCGGGCGTCTGGGGCCAACGTCCTGACTTTC.

The V and J genes are TRBV7-9 and TRBJ2-7; 11 bases fit TRBD2. The CDR3 is 16 amino acids. CDR1 and CDR2 (germline): SEHNR, FQNEAQ (reference sequence). After removal of 5 bases from V and 6 bases from J, the junction contained 12 bases not matched to a gene. The DNA of the CDR3 is TGTGCCAGCAGCCGCGGTCCTCTAGCGGGAGGATTCGAGCAGTACTTC. Translation gives CASSRGPLAGGFEQYF. Full variable domain (remainder filled in from reference TRBV7-9 and TRBJ2-7): DTGVSQNPRHKITKRGQNVTFRCDPISEHNRLYWYRQTLGQGPEFLTYFQNEAQLEKSRLLSDRFSAERPKGSFSTLEIQRTEQGDSAMYLCASSRGPLAGGFEQYFGPGTRLTVT.

V is TRBV10-1 and J is TRBJ2-7; D ambiguous. Germline V CDR1 and CDR2: WNHNN, SYGVQD (reference sequence). Deletions cut 4 bases from V and 2 bases from J, with 6 bases between. CDR3 length: 12 residues. The CDR3 region is CASSGFPYEQYF. CDR3 nucleotides: TGCGCCAGCAGTGGATTTCCCTACGAGCAGTACTTC.

The chain employs TRBV7-2 and TRBJ2-5, with 8 bases aligning to TRBD1. Losses at the gene ends were 3 bases for V and 5 bases for J; bases not matched to a gene: 11. The CDR3 runs 16 residues. From germline, CDR1 is SGHTA and CDR2 FQGNSA. The CDR3 here is CASSFGQGVVGETQYF. Written as DNA, the CDR3 is TGTGCCAGCAGCTTTGGACAGGGTGTGGTGGGGGAGACCCAGTACTTC. Full variable domain (missing parts from reference TRBV7-2 and TRBJ2-5): GAGVSQSPSNKVTEKGKDVELRCDPISGHTALYWYRQSLGQGLEFLIYFQGNSAPDKSGLPSDRFSAERTGGSVSTLTIQRTQQEDSAVYLCASSFGQGVVGETQYFGPGTRLLVL.

This clone has more than one count but fewer than ten. The chain employs TRBV19 and TRBJ1-2; D might be TRBD1 (5 bases). V gave up 7 bases and J gave up 3 bases, with 12 bases separating them. Germline lookup yields CDR1 LNHDA and CDR2 SQIVND (reference sequence). This CDR3 contains 13 residues. The CDR3 region has the DNA TGTGCCAGTAAAGTGGACAAGGACTATGGCTACACCTTC. Its translation is CASKVDKDYGYTF.

This chain links TRBV5-8 with TRBJ2-1, with 10 positions matching TRBD2. This CDR3 has 16 residues. The ends lost 4 bases at V and 7 bases at J; junction bases unmatched: 11. Germline V gives CDR1 SGHTS, CDR2 YDEGEE. The CDR3 protein is CASSGRAGGPANEQFF. The DNA for the CDR3 is TGTGCCAGCAGCGGGAGAGCGGGAGGGCCCGCAAATGAGCAGTTCTTC.

This clone came up once. J is TRBJ2-1 and V is TRBV6-1; no clear D gene. With 2 bases removed from V and 10 bases from J, the gap between germline ends came to 18 bases. Germline CDR1 is MNHNS and CDR2 is SASEGT. CDR3 length: 15 amino acids. The CDR3 nucleotides are TGTGCCAGCAGTGAAAGGAGACTGGTTTTTGTAGAGCAGTTCTTC. This encodes CASSERRLVFVEQFF.

The genes are TRBV7-3 and TRBJ1-1; D is undetermined. The CDR3 has 13 amino acids. Between the trimmed V and J ends, which lost 5 bases and 4 bases, there was a span of 11 bases. CDR1 SGHTA and CDR2 FQGTGA come from the germline V gene. The CDR3 protein is CASSPLRGTEAFF. CDR3 coding DNA: TGTGCCAGCAGCCCCTTGCGGGGCACTGAAGCTTTCTTT.

Regarding this clone: At the DNA level, this CDR3 is encoded by other sequences in the same sample as well. V is TRBV2 and J is TRBJ1-2; D unresolved. The CDR3 contains 12 residues. Per the germline V gene, CDR1 is SNHLY and CDR2 is FYNNEI. Trimming removed 1 base from V and 4 bases from J, with 4 bases in between. The DNA of the CDR3 is TGTGCCAGCAGTGAAGGCCCCTATGGCTACACCTTC. This gives the protein CASSEGPYGYTF. Based on the CDR3 plus reference TRBV2 and TRBJ1-2, the full variable domain is EPEVTQTPSHQVTQMGQEVILRCVPISNHLYFYWYRQILGQKVEFLVSFYNNEISEKSEIFDDQFSVERPDGSNFTLKIRSTKLEDSAMYFCASSEGPYGYTFGSGTRLTVV.

The chain employs TRBV7-9 and TRBJ2-5; possible D gene TRBD2, 7 bases. V lost 8 bases, J lost 2 bases, and 18 bases lay in between. Germline loops: CDR1 SEHNR, CDR2 FQNEAQ (reference sequence). CDR3 length: 15 residues. The CDR3 protein is CASETGGRPQETQYF. In DNA form, the CDR3 reads TGTGCCAGCGAGACGGGGGGCCGACCTCAAGAGACCCAGTACTTC. The entire variable domain, with the rest obtained from reference TRBV7-9 and TRBJ2-5, is as follows: DTGVSQNPRHKITKRGQNVTFRCDPISEHNRLYWYRQTLGQGPEFLTYFQNEAQLEKSRLLSDRFSAERPKGSFSTLEIQRTEQGDSAMYLCASETGGRPQETQYFGPGTRLLVL.

V and J are TRBV9 and TRBJ2-1, with D hard to call. Germline V CDR1 and CDR2: SGDLS, YYNGEE. The CDR3 loop spans 15 amino acids. The germline V and J ends were trimmed by 3 bases and 4 bases, with 14 bases remaining between them. The CDR3 sequence is CASSADPTRYNEQFF. CDR3 in DNA: TGTGCCAGCAGCGCTGATCCCACACGATACAATGAGCAGTTCTTC.

The gene calls are TRBV11-1 and TRBJ2-7; D not resolved. V lost 4 bases, J lost 0 bases, and 10 bases lay in between. Per germline, CDR1 SGHAT and CDR2 FQDESV (reference sequence). The length of the CDR3 is 14 residues. The DNA for the CDR3 is TGTGCCAGCAGCTCTAGTGCCAGCTCCTACGAGCAGTACTTC. Its protein is CASSSSASSYEQYF. The whole variable domain, filled in from reference TRBV11-1 and TRBJ2-7, reads EAEVAQSPRYKITEKSQAVAFWCDPISGHATLYWYRQILGQGPELLVQFQDESVVDDSQLPKDRFSAERLKGVDSTLKIQPAELGDSAMYLCASSSSASSYEQYFGPGTRLTVT.

This rearrangement joins TRBV5-1 to TRBJ1-1; no clear D. The V and J ends lost 0 bases and 5 bases respectively, with 8 bases between them. Germline V gene sequence: CDR1 SGHRS, CDR2 YFSETQ. There are 13 residues in the CDR3. The CDR3 sequence: CASSLAWGTEAFF. CDR3 nucleotides: TGCGCCAGCAGCTTGGCCTGGGGAACTGAAGCTTTCTTT.